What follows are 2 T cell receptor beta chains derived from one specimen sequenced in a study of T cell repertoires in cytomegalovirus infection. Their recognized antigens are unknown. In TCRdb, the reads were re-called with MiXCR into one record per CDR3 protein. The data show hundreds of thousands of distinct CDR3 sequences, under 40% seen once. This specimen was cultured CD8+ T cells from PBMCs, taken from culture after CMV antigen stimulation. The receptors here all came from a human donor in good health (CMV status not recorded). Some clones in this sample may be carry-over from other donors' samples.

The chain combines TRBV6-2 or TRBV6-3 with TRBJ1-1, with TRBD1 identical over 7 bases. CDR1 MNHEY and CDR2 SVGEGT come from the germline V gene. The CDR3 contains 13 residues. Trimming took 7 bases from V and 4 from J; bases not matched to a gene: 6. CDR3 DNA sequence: TGTGCCAGCAATTTTAGGGGGCGCACTGAAGCTTTCTTT. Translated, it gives CASNFRGRTEAFF.

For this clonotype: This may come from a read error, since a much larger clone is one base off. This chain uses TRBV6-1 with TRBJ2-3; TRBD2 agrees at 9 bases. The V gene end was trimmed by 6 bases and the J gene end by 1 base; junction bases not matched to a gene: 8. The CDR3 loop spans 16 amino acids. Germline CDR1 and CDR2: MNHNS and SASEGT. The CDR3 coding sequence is TGTGCCAGCAGAACTATAGCGGGGGACGGCACAGATACGCAGTATTTT. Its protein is CASRTIAGDGTDTQYF.